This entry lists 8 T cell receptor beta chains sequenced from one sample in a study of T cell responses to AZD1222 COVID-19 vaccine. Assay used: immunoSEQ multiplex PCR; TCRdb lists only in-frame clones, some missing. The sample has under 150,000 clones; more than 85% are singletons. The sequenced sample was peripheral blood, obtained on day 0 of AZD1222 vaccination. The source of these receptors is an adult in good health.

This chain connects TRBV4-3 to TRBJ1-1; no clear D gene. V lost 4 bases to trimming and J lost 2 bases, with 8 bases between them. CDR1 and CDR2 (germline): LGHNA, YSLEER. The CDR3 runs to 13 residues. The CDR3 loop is CASSLLANTEAFF. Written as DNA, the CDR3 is TGCGCCAGCAGCCTCCTGGCAAACACTGAAGCTTTCTTT.

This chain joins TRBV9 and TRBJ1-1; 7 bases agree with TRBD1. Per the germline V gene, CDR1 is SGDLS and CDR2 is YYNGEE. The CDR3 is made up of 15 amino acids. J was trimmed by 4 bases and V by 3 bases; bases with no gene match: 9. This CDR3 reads CASSGHRGLVTEAFF. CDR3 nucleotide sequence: TGTGCCAGCAGCGGACACAGGGGCTTGGTCACTGAAGCTTTCTTT.

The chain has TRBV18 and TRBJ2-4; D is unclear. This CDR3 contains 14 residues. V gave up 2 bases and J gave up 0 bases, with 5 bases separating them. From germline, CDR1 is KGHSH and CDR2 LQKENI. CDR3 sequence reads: CASSPDRAKNIQYF. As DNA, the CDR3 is TGTGCCAGCTCACCAGACCGAGCCAAAAACATTCAGTACTTC.

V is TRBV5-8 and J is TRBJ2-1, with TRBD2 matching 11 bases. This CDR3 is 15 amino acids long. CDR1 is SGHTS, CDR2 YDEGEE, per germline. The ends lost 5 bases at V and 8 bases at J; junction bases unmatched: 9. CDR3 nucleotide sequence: TGTGCCAGCAGTAACCCGGGACTAGCGGCACATGAGCAGTTCTTC. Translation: CASSNPGLAAHEQFF.

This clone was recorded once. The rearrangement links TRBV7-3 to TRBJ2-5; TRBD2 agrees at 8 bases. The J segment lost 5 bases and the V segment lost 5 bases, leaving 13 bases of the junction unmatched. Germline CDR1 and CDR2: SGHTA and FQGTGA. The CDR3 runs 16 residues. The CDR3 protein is CASSPLAGRNGETQYF. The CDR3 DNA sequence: TGTGCCAGCAGCCCTTTAGCGGGACGCAATGGGGAGACCCAGTACTTC. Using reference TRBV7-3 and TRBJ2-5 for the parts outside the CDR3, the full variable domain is GAGVSQTPSNKVTEKGKYVELRCDPISGHTALYWYRQSLGQGPEFLIYFQGTGAADDSGLPNDRFFAVRPEGSVSTLKIQRTERGDSAVYLCASSPLAGRNGETQYFGPGTRLLVL.

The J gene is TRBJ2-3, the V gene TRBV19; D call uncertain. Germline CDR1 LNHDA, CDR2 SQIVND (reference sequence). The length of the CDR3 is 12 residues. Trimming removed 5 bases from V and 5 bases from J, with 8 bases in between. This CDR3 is CASSSSGDTQYF. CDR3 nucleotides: TGTGCCAGTAGTTCGTCAGGAGATACGCAGTATTTT.

The CDR3 sequence is CASSVLSRSYNEQFF. Written as DNA, the CDR3 is TGTGCCAGCAGTGTCTTAAGCCGCTCCTACAATGAGCAGTTCTTC. This chain connects TRBV25-1 to TRBJ2-1, with unresolved D. The germline V gene has CDR1 MGHDK and CDR2 SYGVNS. The CDR3 runs to 15 residues. Trimming pared 4 bases from V and 0 bases from J, leaving 10 bases between. Complete variable domain (other parts from reference TRBV25-1 and TRBJ2-1): EADIYQTPRYLVIGTGKKITLECSQTMGHDKMYWYQQDPGMELHLIHYSYGVNSTEKGDLSSESTVSRIRTEHFPLTLESARPSHTSQYLCASSVLSRSYNEQFFGPGTRLTVL.

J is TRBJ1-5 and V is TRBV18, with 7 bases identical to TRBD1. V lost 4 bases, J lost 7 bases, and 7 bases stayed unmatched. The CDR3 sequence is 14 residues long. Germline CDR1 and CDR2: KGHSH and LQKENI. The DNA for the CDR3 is TGTGCCAGCTCACGGAACAGGGGAGACCAGCCCCAGCATTTT. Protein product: CASSRNRGDQPQHF.